These 11 T cell receptor beta chains came from one sample sequenced in a study of T cell repertoires in cytomegalovirus infection. TCRdb reprocessed the reads with MiXCR, giving one entry per CDR3 protein. The profile covers tens of thousands of distinct CDR3 sequences, with approximately 39% appearing a single time and about 94% taken by the ten largest. What these receptors recognize is not known. This sample comprised CD8+ T cells from cultured PBMCs, obtained from culture after CMV antigen stimulation. The receptors stem from a human donor in good health (CMV status not recorded). Some clones in this sample may be carry-over from other donors' samples.

This clonotype was picked up one time. The chain combines TRBV7-6 with TRBJ2-2; perhaps D is TRBD1 or TRBD2 (5 bases each). Trimming shortened V by 2 bases and J by 4 bases, and 17 bases separated the two germline ends. The CDR3 is made up of 17 amino acids. Looked up from germline, CDR1 is SGHVS and CDR2 is FNYEAQ. This chain's CDR3 is CASSLYRTGTGTGELFF. The CDR3 DNA sequence: TGTGCCAGCAGCTTATACAGAACCGGGACGGGCACCGGGGAGCTGTTTTTT. The complete variable domain, with remaining parts taken from reference TRBV7-6 and TRBJ2-2, reads GAGVSQSPRYKVTKRGQDVALRCDPISGHVSLYWYRQALGQGPEFLTYFNYEAQQDKSGLPNDRFSAERPEGSISTLTIQRTEQRDSAMYRCASSLYRTGTGTGELFFGEGSRLTVL.

This rearrangement joins TRBV12-3 or TRBV12-4 to TRBJ1-3; D unclear. V lost 5 bases and J lost 2, with 10 bases in between. The CDR3 loop spans 14 amino acids. CDR3 in DNA: TGTGCCAGCAGTCAACAGTCAACTGGAAACACCATATATTTT. Its translation is CASSQQSTGNTIYF.

This clonotype was detected only a few times. The chain joins TRBV4-3 to TRBJ2-7; 9 bases align to TRBD1. The V gene end was trimmed by 3 bases and the J gene end by 2 bases; junction bases not matched to a gene: 5. Germline loops: CDR1 LGHNA, CDR2 YSLEER. The CDR3 runs 15 residues. The CDR3 sequence: CASSQDRDRAYEQYF. The DNA of the CDR3 is TGCGCCAGCAGCCAGGACCGGGACAGGGCCTACGAGCAGTACTTC.

The rearrangement joins TRBV30 to TRBJ2-5, with 7 bases that match TRBD1. Germline V CDR1 and CDR2: GTSNPN, SVGIG (reference sequence). The CDR3 spans 20 residues. The V segment lost 3 bases and the J segment 2 bases; nucleotides outside the gene matches: 24. The CDR3 loop reads CAWSLSPSERQGEGQETQYF. CDR3 nucleotides: TGTGCCTGGAGCCTATCCCCCAGCGAGAGACAGGGAGAGGGGCAAGAGACCCAGTACTTC.

As for this clonotype: A clone one base away is much larger, so this may be a read error. The chain joins TRBV28 to TRBJ2-7, with D perhaps assigned TRBD1 or TRBD2 (5 bases each). Germline CDR1 and CDR2: MDHEN and SYDVKM. V was shortened by 3 bases and J by 5 bases, with 17 bases between the two germline ends. The CDR3 totals 15 residues. The CDR3 region is CASSFRGVTHHEQYF. The DNA of the CDR3 is TGTGCCAGCAGTTTTCGAGGGGTCACTCACCACGAGCAGTACTTC.

The chain carries TRBV19 and TRBJ1-4; 10 nucleotides align to TRBD1. Germline trimming cut 3 bases from V and 6 bases from J; bases unmatched to any gene: 13. This CDR3 comprises 18 residues. Germline CDR1 and CDR2: LNHDA and SQIVND (reference sequence). CDR3 loop: CASSIDGTGALDDEKLFF. CDR3 sequence (DNA): TGTGCCAGTAGTATTGACGGGACAGGGGCACTCGATGATGAAAAACTGTTTTTT.

The chain joins TRBV7-6 to TRBJ2-1; either TRBD1 or TRBD2 may supply D (5 bases each). The CDR3 loop spans 19 amino acids. Trimming stripped 3 bases from V and 0 bases from J, with 21 bases between. CDR1 and CDR2 from the germline V gene are SGHVS and FNYEAQ. Here the CDR3 DNA reads TGTGCCAGCAGCTTCCCCCCCGAACCACGTGGGGGCTCCTACAATGAGCAGTTCTTC. It codes for CASSFPPEPRGGSYNEQFF. The full variable domain, with the rest looked up from reference TRBV7-6 and TRBJ2-1, is GAGVSQSPRYKVTKRGQDVALRCDPISGHVSLYWYRQALGQGPEFLTYFNYEAQQDKSGLPNDRFSAERPEGSISTLTIQRTEQRDSAMYRCASSFPPEPRGGSYNEQFFGPGTRLTVL.

This rearrangement joins TRBV20-1 to TRBJ1-2; 8 positions agree with TRBD1. This CDR3 spans 13 amino acids. J was trimmed by 4 bases and V by 6 bases; bases with no gene match: 7. Germline lookup yields CDR1 DFQATT and CDR2 SNEGSKA (reference sequence). This chain's CDR3 is CSAQGAGLYGYTF. In DNA form, the CDR3 reads TGCAGTGCGCAGGGGGCAGGTCTCTATGGCTACACCTTC.

The V and J genes are TRBV18 and TRBJ2-4; 7 nucleotides align to TRBD1. V was clipped by 6 bases and J by 4 bases; unmatched bases: 3. From germline, CDR1 is KGHSH and CDR2 LQKENI. The CDR3 contains 13 residues. This CDR3 is CASSPTGKNIQYF. CDR3 coding DNA: TGTGCCAGCTCCCCGACAGGGAAAAACATTCAGTACTTC.

The chain has TRBV7-3 and TRBJ2-2, with no clear D. From germline, CDR1 is SGHTA and CDR2 FQGTGA. The CDR3 is 16 residues long. Between the trimmed V and J ends, which lost 5 bases and 3 bases, there was a span of 16 bases. The CDR3 bases are TGTGCCAGCAGCCTCGGGTGGCAGGTGGACACCGGGGAGCTGTTTTTT. Its translation: CASSLGWQVDTGELFF.

This clonotype was seen a handful of times. This chain connects TRBV4-2 to TRBJ2-3; TRBD2 aligns across 7 bases. The ends lost 8 bases at V and 0 bases at J; junction bases unmatched: 8. The CDR3 has 15 amino acids. From germline, CDR1 is LGHNA and CDR2 YNFKEQ. CDR3 in amino acids: CASRPTSSSTDTQYF. CDR3 bases: TGTGCCAGCCGCCCGACTAGCTCAAGCACAGATACGCAGTATTTT.